This TCR beta chain came from a study of blood T cell repertoires in COVID-19. Background on the study: T cells, B-cell-depleted T cells, or PBMCs supplied cDNA or gDNA.

The V end lost 4 bases, the J end lost 5 bases, and 19 bases lay between the germline ends. Germline CDR1 and CDR2: SGDLS and YYNGEE. This CDR3 is 16 amino acids long. This clone has more than one count but fewer than ten. The repertoire was sequenced with immunoSEQ multiplex PCR; TCRdb's copy has only in-frame clones and lacks some. The table has 150,000 or so clones, about 85% seen once. The rearrangement links TRBV9 to TRBJ2-1; perhaps TRBD2 as D (7 bases). Sequenced input: peripheral blood. This TCR came from a man in his 60s with COVID-19, enrolled during active disease. The CDR3 loop reads CASSPMPSGTNNEQFF. The CDR3 bases are TGTGCCAGCAGCCCGATGCCCAGCGGGACAAACAATGAGCAGTTCTTC.